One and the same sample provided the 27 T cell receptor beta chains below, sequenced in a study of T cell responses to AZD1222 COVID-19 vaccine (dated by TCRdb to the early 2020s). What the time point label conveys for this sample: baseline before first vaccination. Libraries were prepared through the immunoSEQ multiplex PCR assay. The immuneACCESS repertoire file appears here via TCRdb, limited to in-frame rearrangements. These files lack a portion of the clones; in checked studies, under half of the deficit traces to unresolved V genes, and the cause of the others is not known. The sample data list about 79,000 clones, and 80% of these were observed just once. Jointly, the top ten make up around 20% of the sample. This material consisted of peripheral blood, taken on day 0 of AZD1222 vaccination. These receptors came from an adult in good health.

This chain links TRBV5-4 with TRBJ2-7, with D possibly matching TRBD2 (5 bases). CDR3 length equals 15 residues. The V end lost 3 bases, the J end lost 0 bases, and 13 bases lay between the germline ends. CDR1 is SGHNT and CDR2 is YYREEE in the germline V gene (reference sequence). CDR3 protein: CASSSKPTISYEQYF. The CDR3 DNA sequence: TGTGCCAGCAGCTCCAAACCGACTATCTCCTACGAGCAGTACTTC.

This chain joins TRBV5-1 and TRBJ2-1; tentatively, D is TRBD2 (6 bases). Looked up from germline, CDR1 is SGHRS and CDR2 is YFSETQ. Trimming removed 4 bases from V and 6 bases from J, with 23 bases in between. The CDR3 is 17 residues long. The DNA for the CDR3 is TGCGCCAGCAGCCCGGGCTCGTGGCGGCGGGAAGGCAATGAGCAGTTCTTC. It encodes CASSPGSWRREGNEQFF.

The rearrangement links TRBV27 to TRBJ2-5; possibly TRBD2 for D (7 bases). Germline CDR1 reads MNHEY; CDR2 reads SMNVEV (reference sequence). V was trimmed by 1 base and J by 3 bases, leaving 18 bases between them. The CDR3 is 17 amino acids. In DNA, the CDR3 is TGTGCCAGCAGTTTATACTCGGGGGGCCGGGCCAAAGAGACCCAGTACTTC. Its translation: CASSLYSGGRAKETQYF.

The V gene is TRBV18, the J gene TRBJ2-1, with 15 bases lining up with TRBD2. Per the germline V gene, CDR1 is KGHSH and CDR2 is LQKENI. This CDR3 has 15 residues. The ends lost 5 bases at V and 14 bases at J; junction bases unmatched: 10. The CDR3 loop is CASSEVGTSGRKKFF. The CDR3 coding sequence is TGTGCCAGCTCAGAGGTGGGGACTAGCGGGAGGAAGAAGTTCTTC.

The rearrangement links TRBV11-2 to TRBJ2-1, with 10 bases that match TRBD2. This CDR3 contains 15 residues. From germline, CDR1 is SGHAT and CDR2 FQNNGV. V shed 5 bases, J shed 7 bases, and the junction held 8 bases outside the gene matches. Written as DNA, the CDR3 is TGTGCCAGCAGCAAAGCGGGAGGGGTATCAAATGAGCAGTTCTTC. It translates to CASSKAGGVSNEQFF.

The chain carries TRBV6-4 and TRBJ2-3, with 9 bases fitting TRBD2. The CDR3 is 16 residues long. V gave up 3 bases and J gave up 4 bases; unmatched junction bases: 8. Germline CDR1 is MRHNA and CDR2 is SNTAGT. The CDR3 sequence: CASSELASGAPDTQYF. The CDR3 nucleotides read TGTGCCAGCAGTGAATTGGCTAGCGGGGCTCCAGATACGCAGTATTTT.

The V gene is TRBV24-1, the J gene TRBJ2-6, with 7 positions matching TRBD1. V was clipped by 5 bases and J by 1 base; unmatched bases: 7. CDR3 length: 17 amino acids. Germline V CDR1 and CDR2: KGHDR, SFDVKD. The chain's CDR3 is CATSASGGMSGANVLTF. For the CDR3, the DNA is TGTGCCACCAGTGCTTCAGGGGGAATGTCTGGGGCCAACGTCCTGACTTTC.

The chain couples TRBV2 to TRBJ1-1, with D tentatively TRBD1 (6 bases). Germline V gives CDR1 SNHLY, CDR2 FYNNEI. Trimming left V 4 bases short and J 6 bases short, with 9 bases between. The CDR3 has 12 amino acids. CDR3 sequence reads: CASSVTGSEAFF. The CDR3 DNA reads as TGTGCCAGCAGTGTGACAGGTTCTGAAGCTTTCTTT.

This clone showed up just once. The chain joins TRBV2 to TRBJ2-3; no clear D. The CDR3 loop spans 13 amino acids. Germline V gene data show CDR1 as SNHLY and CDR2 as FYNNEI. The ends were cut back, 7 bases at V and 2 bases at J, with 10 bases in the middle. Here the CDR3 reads CASTFFYTDTQYF. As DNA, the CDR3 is TGTGCCAGCACCTTCTTTTACACAGATACGCAGTATTTT. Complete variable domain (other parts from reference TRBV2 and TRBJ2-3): EPEVTQTPSHQVTQMGQEVILRCVPISNHLYFYWYRQILGQKVEFLVSFYNNEISEKSEIFDDQFSVERPDGSNFTLKIRSTKLEDSAMYFCASTFFYTDTQYFGPGTRLTVL.

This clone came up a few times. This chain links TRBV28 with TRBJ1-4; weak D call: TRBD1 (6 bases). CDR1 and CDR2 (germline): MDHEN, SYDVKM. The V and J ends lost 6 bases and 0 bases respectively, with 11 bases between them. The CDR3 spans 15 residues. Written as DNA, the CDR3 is TGTGCCAGCAGGGGACACTCCGCAACTAATGAAAAACTGTTTTTT. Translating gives CASRGHSATNEKLFF. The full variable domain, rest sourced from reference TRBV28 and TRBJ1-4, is DVKVTQSSRYLVKRTGEKVFLECVQDMDHENMFWYRQDPGLGLRLIYFSYDVKMKEKGDIPEGYSVSREKKERFSLILESASTNQTSMYLCASRGHSATNEKLFFGSGTQLSVL.

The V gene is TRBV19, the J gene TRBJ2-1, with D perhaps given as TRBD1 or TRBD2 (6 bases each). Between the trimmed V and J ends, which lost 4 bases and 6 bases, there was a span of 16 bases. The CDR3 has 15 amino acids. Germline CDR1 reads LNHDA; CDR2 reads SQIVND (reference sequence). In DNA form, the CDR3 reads TGTGCCAGTAGTAGTATAGGGGGAGGACGCAATGAGCAGTTCTTC. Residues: CASSSIGGGRNEQFF.

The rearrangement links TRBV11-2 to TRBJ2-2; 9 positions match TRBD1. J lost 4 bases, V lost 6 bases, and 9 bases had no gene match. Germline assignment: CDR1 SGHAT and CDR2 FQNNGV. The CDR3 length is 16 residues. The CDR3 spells CASRGTGGSPTGELFF. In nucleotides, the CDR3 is TGTGCCAGCAGGGGAACAGGGGGCTCCCCCACCGGGGAGCTGTTTTTT.

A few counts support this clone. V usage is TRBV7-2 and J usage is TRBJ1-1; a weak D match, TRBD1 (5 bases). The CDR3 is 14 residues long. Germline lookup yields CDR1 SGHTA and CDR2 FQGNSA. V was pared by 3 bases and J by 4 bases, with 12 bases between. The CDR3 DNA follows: TGTGCCAGCAGCTTGGGGGGGTCGAGCACTGAAGCTTTCTTT. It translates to CASSLGGSSTEAFF.

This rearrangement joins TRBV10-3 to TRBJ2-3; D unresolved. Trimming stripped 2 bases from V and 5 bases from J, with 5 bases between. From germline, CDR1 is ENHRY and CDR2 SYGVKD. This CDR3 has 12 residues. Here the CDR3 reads CAISEAVDTQYF. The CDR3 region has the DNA TGTGCCATCAGTGAGGCGGTAGATACGCAGTATTTT.

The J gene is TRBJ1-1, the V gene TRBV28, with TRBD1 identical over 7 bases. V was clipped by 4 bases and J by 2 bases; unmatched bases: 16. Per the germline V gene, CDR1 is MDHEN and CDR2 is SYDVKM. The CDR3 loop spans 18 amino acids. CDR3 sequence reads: CASSSERQGGRVNTEAFF. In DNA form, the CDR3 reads TGTGCCAGCAGTTCCGAAAGACAGGGTGGGAGGGTAAACACTGAAGCTTTCTTT.

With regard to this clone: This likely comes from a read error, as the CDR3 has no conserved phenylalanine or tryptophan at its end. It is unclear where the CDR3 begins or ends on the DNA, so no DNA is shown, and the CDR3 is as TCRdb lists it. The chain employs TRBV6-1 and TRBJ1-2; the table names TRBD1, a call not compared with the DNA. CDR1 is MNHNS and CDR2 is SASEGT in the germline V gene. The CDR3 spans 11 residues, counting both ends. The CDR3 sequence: CASSEASGTSV.

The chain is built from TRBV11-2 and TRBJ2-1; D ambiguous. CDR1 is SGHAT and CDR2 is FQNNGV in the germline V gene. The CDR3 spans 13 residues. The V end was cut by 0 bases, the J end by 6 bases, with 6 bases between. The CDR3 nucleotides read TGTGCCAGCAGCTTAGATCGACCCAATGAGCAGTTCTTC. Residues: CASSLDRPNEQFF.

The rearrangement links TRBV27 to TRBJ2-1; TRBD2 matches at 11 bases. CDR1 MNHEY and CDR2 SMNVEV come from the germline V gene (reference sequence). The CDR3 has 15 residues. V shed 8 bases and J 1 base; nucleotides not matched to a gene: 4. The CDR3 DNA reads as TGTGCCAGCTGGCTAGCGGGAGGTTCCTACAATGAGCAGTTCTTC. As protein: CASWLAGGSYNEQFF.

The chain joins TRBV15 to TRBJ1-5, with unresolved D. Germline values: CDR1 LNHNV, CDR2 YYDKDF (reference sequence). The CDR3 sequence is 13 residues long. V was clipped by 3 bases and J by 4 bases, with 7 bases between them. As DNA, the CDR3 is TGTGCCACCAGCAGTGTGGGGAATCAGCCCCAGCATTTT. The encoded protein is CATSSVGNQPQHF.

CDR3 nucleotide sequence: TGTGCCAGCAGCCAAGGACAGGGTGGTCAGCCCCAGCATTTT. It translates to CASSQGQGGQPQHF. The chain joins TRBV3-1 (or the pseudogene TRBV3-2) to TRBJ1-5, with 7 positions matching TRBD1. From germline, CDR1 is LGHDT and CDR2 YNNKEL (reference sequence). The CDR3 runs to 14 residues. V was pared by 1 base and J by 6 bases, with 3 bases of the junction left unmatched.

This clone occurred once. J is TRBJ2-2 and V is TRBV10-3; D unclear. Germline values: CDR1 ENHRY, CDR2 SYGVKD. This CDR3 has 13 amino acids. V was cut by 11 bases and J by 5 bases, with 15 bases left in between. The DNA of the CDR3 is TGTGCCTCCAAGGCGGCCGATACCGGGGAGCTGTTTTTT. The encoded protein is CASKAADTGELFF.

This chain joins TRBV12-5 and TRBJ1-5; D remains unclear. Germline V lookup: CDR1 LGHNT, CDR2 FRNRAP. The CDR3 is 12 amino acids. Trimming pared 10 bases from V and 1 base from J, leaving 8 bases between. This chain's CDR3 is CANWESNQPQHF. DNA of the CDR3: TGTGCTAACTGGGAGAGCAATCAGCCCCAGCATTTT.

The CDR3 loop is CASRRGQDQPQHF. The CDR3 coding sequence is TGTGCCAGCAGAAGAGGACAGGATCAGCCCCAGCATTTT. This chain uses TRBV2 with TRBJ1-5; 7 positions match TRBD1. The CDR3 length is 13 residues. V lost 6 bases, J lost 5 bases, and 4 bases stayed unmatched. CDR1 is SNHLY, CDR2 FYNNEI, per germline.

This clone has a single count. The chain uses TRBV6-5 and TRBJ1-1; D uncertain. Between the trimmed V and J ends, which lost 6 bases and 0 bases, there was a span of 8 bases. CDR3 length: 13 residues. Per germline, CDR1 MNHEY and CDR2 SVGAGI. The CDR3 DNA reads TGTGCCAGCAGGTGGCAGATGAACACTGAAGCTTTCTTT. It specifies CASRWQMNTEAFF.

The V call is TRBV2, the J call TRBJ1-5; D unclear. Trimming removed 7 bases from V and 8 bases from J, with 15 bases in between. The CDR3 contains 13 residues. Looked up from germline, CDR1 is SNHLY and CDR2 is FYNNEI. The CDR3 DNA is TGTGCCAGCAAGGAAATCGCGCAAAAGCCCCAGCATTTT. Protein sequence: CASKEIAQKPQHF. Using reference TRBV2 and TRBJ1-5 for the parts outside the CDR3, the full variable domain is EPEVTQTPSHQVTQMGQEVILRCVPISNHLYFYWYRQILGQKVEFLVSFYNNEISEKSEIFDDQFSVERPDGSNFTLKIRSTKLEDSAMYFCASKEIAQKPQHFGDGTRLSIL.

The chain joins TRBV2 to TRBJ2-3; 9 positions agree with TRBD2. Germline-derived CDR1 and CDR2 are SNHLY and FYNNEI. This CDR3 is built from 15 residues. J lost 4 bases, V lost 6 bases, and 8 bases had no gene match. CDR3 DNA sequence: TGTGCCAGCAGACCGGGACTAGCTGGACCAGATACGCAGTATTTT. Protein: CASRPGLAGPDTQYF.

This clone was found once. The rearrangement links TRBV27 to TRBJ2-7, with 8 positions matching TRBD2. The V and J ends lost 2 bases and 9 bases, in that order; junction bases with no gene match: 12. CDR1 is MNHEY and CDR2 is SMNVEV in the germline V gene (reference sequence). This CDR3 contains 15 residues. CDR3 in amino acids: CASSLHGSGGVRQYF. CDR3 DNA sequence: TGTGCCAGCAGTTTACATGGGAGCGGGGGCGTCCGGCAGTACTTC.